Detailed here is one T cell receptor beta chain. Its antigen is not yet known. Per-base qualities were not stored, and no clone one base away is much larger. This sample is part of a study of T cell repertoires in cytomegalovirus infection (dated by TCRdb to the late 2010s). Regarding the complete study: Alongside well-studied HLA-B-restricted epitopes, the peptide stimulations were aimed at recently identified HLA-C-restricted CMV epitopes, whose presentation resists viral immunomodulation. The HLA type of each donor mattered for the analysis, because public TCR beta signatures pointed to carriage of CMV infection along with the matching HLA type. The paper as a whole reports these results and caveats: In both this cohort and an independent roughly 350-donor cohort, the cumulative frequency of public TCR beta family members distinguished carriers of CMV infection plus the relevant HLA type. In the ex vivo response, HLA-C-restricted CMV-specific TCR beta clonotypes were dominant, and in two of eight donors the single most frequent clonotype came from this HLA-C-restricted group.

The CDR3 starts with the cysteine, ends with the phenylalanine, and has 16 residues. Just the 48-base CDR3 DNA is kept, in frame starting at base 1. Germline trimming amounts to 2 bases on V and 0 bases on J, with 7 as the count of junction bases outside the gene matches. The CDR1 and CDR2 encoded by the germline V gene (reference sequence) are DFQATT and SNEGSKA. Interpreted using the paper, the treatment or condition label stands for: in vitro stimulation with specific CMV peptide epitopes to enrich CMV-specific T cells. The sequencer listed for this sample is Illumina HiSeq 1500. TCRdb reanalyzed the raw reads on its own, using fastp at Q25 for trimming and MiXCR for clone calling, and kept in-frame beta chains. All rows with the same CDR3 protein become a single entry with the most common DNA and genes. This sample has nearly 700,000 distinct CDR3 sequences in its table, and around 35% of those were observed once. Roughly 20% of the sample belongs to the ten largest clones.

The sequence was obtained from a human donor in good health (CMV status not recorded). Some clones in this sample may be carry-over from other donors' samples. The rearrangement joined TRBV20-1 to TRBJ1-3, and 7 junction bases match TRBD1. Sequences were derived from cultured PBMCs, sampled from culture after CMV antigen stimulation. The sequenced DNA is TGCAGTGCTAGAAGGCCGGGACAGCTCTCTGGAAACACCATATATTTT. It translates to CSARRPGQLSGNTIYF.